Listed here are 4 T cell receptor beta chains from one sample, sequenced in a study of Graves' ophthalmopathy and Graves' hyperthyroidism. Using RNA transcripts, the TCR beta CDR3 regions were amplified. The authors performed first-round RT-PCR with HTBI primers and then a second-round multiplex PCR. MiXCR, applied by TCRdb to the multiplex PCR reads, yields one record per CDR3 protein. Among hundreds of thousands of distinct CDR3 sequences listed, 22% were seen once. The sequenced sample consisted of peripheral blood. These receptors all come from a woman younger than 35 with stable Graves' hyperthyroidism. Some clones in this sample may be carry-over from other donors' samples.

This rearrangement joins TRBV11-2 to TRBJ2-2; 7 bases match TRBD2. J lost 1 base, V lost 4 bases, and 3 bases had no gene match. CDR3 length equals 15 residues. Germline assignment: CDR1 SGHAT and CDR2 FQNNGV. The DNA for the CDR3 is TGTGCCAGCAGCTCTGGACTAGAGAACACCGGGGAGCTGTTTTTT. Translation: CASSSGLENTGELFF.

This clonotype was seen a few times. The rearrangement uses TRBV3-1 and TRBJ2-7, with 9 bases aligning to TRBD2. CDR3 length: 14 amino acids. J lost 4 bases, V lost 3 bases, and 4 bases had no gene match. Looked up from germline, CDR1 is LGHDT and CDR2 is YNNKEL (reference sequence). CDR3 nucleotides: TGTGCCAGCAGCCACCCTAGCGGGGAGTACGAGCAGTACTTC. Protein: CASSHPSGEYEQYF.

This clonotype was counted at least ten times. The V and J genes are TRBV12-3 or TRBV12-4 and TRBJ1-5; D uncertain. CDR3 length: 15 residues. Trimming cost V 6 bases and J 4 bases, with 16 bases left between them. The CDR3 sequence: CASRGGPAENQPQHF. CDR3 coding DNA: TGTGCCAGCAGGGGAGGACCGGCCGAAAATCAGCCCCAGCATTTT.

The V gene is TRBV7-2, the J gene TRBJ2-5; 10 bases agree with TRBD2. Germline trimming cut 5 bases from V and 1 base from J; bases unmatched to any gene: 7. Germline CDR1 reads SGHTA; CDR2 reads FQGNSA. The CDR3 has 16 amino acids. This CDR3 reads CASSRRTSGIQETQYF. The DNA of the CDR3 is TGTGCCAGCAGCCGGAGGACTAGCGGTATCCAAGAGACCCAGTACTTC.